These 16 T cell receptor beta chains were all obtained from the same sample, sequenced in a study of blood T cell repertoires in COVID-19. Some clones are missing from TCRdb's copy, which holds only in-frame ones; the method was immunoSEQ multiplex PCR. Seen here are 120,000 to 150,000 clones, roughly 84% observed once, and the top ten hold roughly 8.7%. Sequenced input: peripheral blood. These receptors came from a man younger than 40 with COVID-19, enrolled during active disease.

This clone was seen a handful of times. The gene calls are TRBV28 and TRBJ2-5; D is possibly TRBD2 (6 bases). Trimming removed 6 bases at V and 7 bases at J, with 18 bases between. Germline lookup yields CDR1 MDHEN and CDR2 SYDVKM. The CDR3 runs 14 residues. The CDR3 DNA sequence: TGTGCCAGCAGCCTATTGGGGGGTGGAGGGACCCAGTACTTC. Residues: CASSLLGGGGTQYF.

The V gene is TRBV4-2, the J gene TRBJ2-1; 13 bases line up with TRBD2. Trimming at V came to 0 bases and at J to 11 bases, leaving 4 bases not matched to a gene. The CDR3 consists of 15 residues. Germline-derived CDR1 and CDR2 are LGHNA and YNFKEQ. CDR3 loop: CASSQETSGGIKQFF. The CDR3, as DNA: TGTGCCAGCAGCCAAGAGACTAGCGGGGGGATAAAGCAGTTCTTC.

The rearrangement uses TRBV4-2 and TRBJ1-5; 7 bases line up with TRBD1. J lost 4 bases, V lost 4 bases, and 7 bases had no gene match. The CDR3 has 15 residues. Germline lookup yields CDR1 LGHNA and CDR2 YNFKEQ. The chain's CDR3 is CASSPGTDLNQPQHF. The CDR3 DNA reads as TGTGCCAGCAGCCCTGGGACAGACTTAAATCAGCCCCAGCATTTT.

This chain links TRBV28 with TRBJ1-4; D not certain. CDR3 length: 16 residues. The V gene's germline CDR1 is MDHEN and CDR2 SYDVKM. The V gene lost 3 bases and the J gene lost 3 bases, with 14 bases spanning the gap. The CDR3 spells CASSLAWAGPNEKLFF. CDR3 nucleotides: TGTGCCAGCAGTTTGGCCTGGGCAGGCCCTAATGAAAAACTGTTTTTT.

The chain uses TRBV10-1 and TRBJ2-7, with 11 bases aligning to TRBD2. CDR1 is WNHNN, CDR2 SYGVQD, per germline (reference sequence). The CDR3 has 14 amino acids. The V segment lost 6 bases and the J segment 1 base; nucleotides outside the gene matches: 2. The CDR3 DNA sequence: TGCGCCAGCAGCGGGACTAGCGGATCCTACGAGCAGTACTTC. It yields the protein CASSGTSGSYEQYF.

The rearrangement uses TRBV19 and TRBJ2-3, with TRBD1 matching over 8 bases. V was clipped by 8 bases and J by 1 base; unmatched bases: 5. Looked up from germline, CDR1 is LNHDA and CDR2 is SQIVND (reference sequence). This CDR3 has 14 amino acids. The CDR3 here is CASQTGAGTDTQYF. DNA for the CDR3: TGTGCCAGTCAGACAGGGGCGGGCACAGATACGCAGTATTTT.

The rearrangement links TRBV7-6 to TRBJ1-5, with D perhaps TRBD1 (5 bases). Trimming cost V 1 base and J 7 bases, with 14 bases left between them. CDR3 length: 15 amino acids. The germline CDR1 and CDR2 sequences are SGHVS and FNYEAQ. The CDR3, as DNA: TGTGCCAGCAGCTTAGGAGGTTCAGGGTTCCAGCCCCAGCATTTT. This encodes CASSLGGSGFQPQHF.

J is TRBJ2-7 and V is TRBV13; the D gene is possibly TRBD2 (5 bases). Deletions cut 2 bases from V and 0 bases from J, with 14 bases between. CDR1 and CDR2 (germline): PRHDT, FYEKMQ (reference sequence). The CDR3 runs 16 residues. CDR3 region: CASSLSLGSGSYEQYF. The CDR3 DNA is TGTGCCAGCAGCTTATCCCTGGGGAGCGGCTCCTACGAGCAGTACTTC.

The CDR3 loop reads CASSGGGSRYEQYF. In nucleotides, the CDR3 is TGTGCCAGCAGCGGCGGAGGGTCGAGGTACGAGCAGTACTTC. The chain carries TRBV5-4 and TRBJ2-7, with a tentative D call TRBD2 (6 bases). V lost 4 bases and J 4 bases, leaving 15 bases between the germline ends. CDR3 length: 14 amino acids. CDR1 is SGHNT and CDR2 is YYREEE in the germline V gene (reference sequence).

This clone was found once. V is TRBV20-1 and J is TRBJ2-5, with a tentative D call TRBD1 (6 bases). Germline lookup yields CDR1 DFQATT and CDR2 SNEGSKA (reference sequence). V lost 3 bases and J lost 4, with 12 bases in between. This CDR3 comprises 13 residues. CDR3 nucleotides: TGCAGTGCTAGTAGGGGGTCTCGAGAGACCCAGTACTTC. As protein: CSASRGSRETQYF.

V gene TRBV6-5 combines with J gene TRBJ2-7; D possibly corresponds to TRBD1 (5 bases). CDR1 and CDR2 (germline): MNHEY, SVGAGI. There are 13 residues in the CDR3. Trimming removed 6 bases at V and 2 bases at J, with 11 bases between. The CDR3 reads CASRSTQAYEQYF. The CDR3, as DNA: TGTGCCAGCAGGTCCACACAGGCCTACGAGCAGTACTTC.

The rearrangement joins TRBV3-1 (or the pseudogene TRBV3-2) to TRBJ2-1; 8 positions agree with TRBD2. CDR3 length: 15 residues. In germline, CDR1 is LGHDT, CDR2 YNNKEL (reference sequence). Trimming cost V 5 bases and J 0 bases; bases outside gene matches: 3. The DNA of the CDR3 is TGTGCCAGCAGCGAGACTAGCGACTCCTACAATGAGCAGTTCTTC. Translation: CASSETSDSYNEQFF.

This clone was observed a handful of times. V gene TRBV14 combines with J gene TRBJ2-7, with D possibly matching TRBD2 (5 bases). The V end was cut by 4 bases, the J end by 2 bases, with 9 bases between. Per the germline V gene, CDR1 is SGHDN and CDR2 is FVKESK. The CDR3 totals 13 residues. The CDR3 protein is CASSLRGTYEQYF. Written as DNA, the CDR3 is TGTGCCAGCAGCCTCCGAGGGACCTACGAGCAGTACTTC.

J is TRBJ2-7 and V is TRBV11-2; tentatively, D is TRBD2 (5 bases). CDR3 size: 18 residues. Between the trimmed V and J ends, which lost 2 bases and 3 bases, there was a span of 23 bases. Per germline, CDR1 SGHAT and CDR2 FQNNGV. This CDR3 reads CASSLNPSSPGMVYEQYF. The CDR3 bases are TGTGCCAGCAGCTTAAACCCCTCTTCCCCCGGGATGGTCTACGAGCAGTACTTC.

The genes are TRBV18 and TRBJ2-5, with 9 bases that match TRBD2. V was pared by 3 bases and J by 2 bases, with 1 base of the junction left unmatched. This CDR3 comprises 14 residues. Germline V gives CDR1 KGHSH, CDR2 LQKENI. The CDR3 sequence is CASSPTSGQETQYF. The CDR3 bases are TGTGCCAGCTCACCGACTAGCGGACAAGAGACCCAGTACTTC.

This clone is a singleton in its sample. This CDR3 reads CASSPSLSSYEQYF. CDR3 sequence (DNA): TGTGCCAGCTCACCATCGCTAAGCTCCTACGAGCAGTACTTC. The chain links TRBV18 to TRBJ2-7; D uncertain. Germline V lookup: CDR1 KGHSH, CDR2 LQKENI. This CDR3 is built from 14 residues. Between the trimmed V and J ends, which lost 2 bases and 0 bases, there was a span of 8 bases.